The 7 T cell receptor beta chains reported below all come from one sample, sequenced in a study of Ad26.COV2.S vaccination and SARS-CoV-2 variants. Here immunoSEQ multiplex PCR was the method, and the copy in TCRdb shows in-frame clones only, minus some. This table has roughly 420,000 clones, 75% to 90% appearing once. The treatment was: approximately 18 received Ad26.COV2.S at low or high dose, single or two shots; 5 received placebo; per-sample allocation not given. At day 63 after the first vaccine or placebo injection, samples were drawn. Sequencing was performed on peripheral blood, taken in a trial of Ad26.COV2.S vaccine versus placebo. These receptor sequences come from a person aged 18-60 years who received the Ad26.COV2.S COVID-19 vaccine or a placebo.

V usage is TRBV28 and J usage is TRBJ1-3, with D hard to call. Trimming removed 1 base from V and 0 bases from J, with 10 bases in between. Germline-derived CDR1 and CDR2 are MDHEN and SYDVKM. The CDR3 sequence is 16 residues long. CDR3: CASSLLKRSSGNTIYF. The CDR3, as DNA: TGTGCCAGCAGTTTATTGAAGAGGAGCTCTGGAAACACCATATATTTT.

The chain combines TRBV13 with TRBJ1-2; D is perhaps TRBD1 (5 bases). CDR1 is PRHDT, CDR2 FYEKMQ, per germline (reference sequence). This CDR3 is built from 13 residues. V lost 8 bases and J lost 4, with 14 bases in between. CDR3 region: CASGGDSFYGYTF. In DNA, the CDR3 is TGTGCCAGCGGGGGGGACTCTTTCTATGGCTACACCTTC.

The chain joins TRBV12-5 to TRBJ1-1, with unresolved D. V lost 2 bases, J lost 1 base, and 5 bases lay in between. This CDR3 region has 13 residues. Germline values: CDR1 LGHNT, CDR2 FRNRAP. The CDR3 reads CASGLKGNTEAFF. In DNA form, the CDR3 reads TGTGCTAGTGGTTTGAAAGGGAACACTGAAGCTTTCTTT.

This sequence joins TRBV11-2 and TRBJ1-1; D is unresolved. The CDR3 covers 14 residues. V lost 3 bases, J lost 3 bases, and 11 bases lay in between. Germline assignment: CDR1 SGHAT and CDR2 FQNNGV. The CDR3 DNA reads as TGTGCCAGCAGCTTCGAGGGATCCTACACTGAAGCTTTCTTT. Translation gives CASSFEGSYTEAFF. The complete variable domain, with remaining parts taken from reference TRBV11-2 and TRBJ1-1, reads EAGVAQSPRYKIIEKRQSVAFWCNPISGHATLYWYQQILGQGPKLLIQFQNNGVVDDSQLPKDRFSAERLKGVDSTLKIQPAKLEDSAVYLCASSFEGSYTEAFFGQGTRLTVV.

The chain couples TRBV19 to TRBJ2-1; 11 bases match TRBD1. J gave up 5 bases and V 3 bases, and 9 bases lay outside the gene matches. This CDR3 region has 17 residues. Germline V gene data show CDR1 as LNHDA and CDR2 as SQIVND (reference sequence). The CDR3 sequence: CASSIPLGQGANNEQFF. In DNA form, the CDR3 reads TGTGCCAGTAGTATCCCTCTCGGACAGGGGGCGAACAATGAGCAGTTCTTC.

The V gene is TRBV5-1, the J gene TRBJ2-3; 8 nucleotides align to TRBD1. V lost 0 bases and J lost 5; bases outside the gene matches: 8. Germline CDR1 and CDR2: SGHRS and YFSETQ. The CDR3 covers 16 residues. The CDR3 reads CASSLDGQGFIDTQYF. CDR3 in DNA: TGCGCCAGCAGCTTGGACGGACAGGGTTTTATAGATACGCAGTATTTT.

The rearrangement links TRBV11-2 to TRBJ2-1, with unresolved D. This CDR3 region has 15 residues. Germline CDR1 is SGHAT and CDR2 is FQNNGV. V shed 1 base and J shed 6 bases, with 13 bases lying between them. Here the CDR3 DNA reads TGTGCCAGCAGCTTAGTGCTATATTCCCGCAATGAGCAGTTCTTC. Its protein product is CASSLVLYSRNEQFF.